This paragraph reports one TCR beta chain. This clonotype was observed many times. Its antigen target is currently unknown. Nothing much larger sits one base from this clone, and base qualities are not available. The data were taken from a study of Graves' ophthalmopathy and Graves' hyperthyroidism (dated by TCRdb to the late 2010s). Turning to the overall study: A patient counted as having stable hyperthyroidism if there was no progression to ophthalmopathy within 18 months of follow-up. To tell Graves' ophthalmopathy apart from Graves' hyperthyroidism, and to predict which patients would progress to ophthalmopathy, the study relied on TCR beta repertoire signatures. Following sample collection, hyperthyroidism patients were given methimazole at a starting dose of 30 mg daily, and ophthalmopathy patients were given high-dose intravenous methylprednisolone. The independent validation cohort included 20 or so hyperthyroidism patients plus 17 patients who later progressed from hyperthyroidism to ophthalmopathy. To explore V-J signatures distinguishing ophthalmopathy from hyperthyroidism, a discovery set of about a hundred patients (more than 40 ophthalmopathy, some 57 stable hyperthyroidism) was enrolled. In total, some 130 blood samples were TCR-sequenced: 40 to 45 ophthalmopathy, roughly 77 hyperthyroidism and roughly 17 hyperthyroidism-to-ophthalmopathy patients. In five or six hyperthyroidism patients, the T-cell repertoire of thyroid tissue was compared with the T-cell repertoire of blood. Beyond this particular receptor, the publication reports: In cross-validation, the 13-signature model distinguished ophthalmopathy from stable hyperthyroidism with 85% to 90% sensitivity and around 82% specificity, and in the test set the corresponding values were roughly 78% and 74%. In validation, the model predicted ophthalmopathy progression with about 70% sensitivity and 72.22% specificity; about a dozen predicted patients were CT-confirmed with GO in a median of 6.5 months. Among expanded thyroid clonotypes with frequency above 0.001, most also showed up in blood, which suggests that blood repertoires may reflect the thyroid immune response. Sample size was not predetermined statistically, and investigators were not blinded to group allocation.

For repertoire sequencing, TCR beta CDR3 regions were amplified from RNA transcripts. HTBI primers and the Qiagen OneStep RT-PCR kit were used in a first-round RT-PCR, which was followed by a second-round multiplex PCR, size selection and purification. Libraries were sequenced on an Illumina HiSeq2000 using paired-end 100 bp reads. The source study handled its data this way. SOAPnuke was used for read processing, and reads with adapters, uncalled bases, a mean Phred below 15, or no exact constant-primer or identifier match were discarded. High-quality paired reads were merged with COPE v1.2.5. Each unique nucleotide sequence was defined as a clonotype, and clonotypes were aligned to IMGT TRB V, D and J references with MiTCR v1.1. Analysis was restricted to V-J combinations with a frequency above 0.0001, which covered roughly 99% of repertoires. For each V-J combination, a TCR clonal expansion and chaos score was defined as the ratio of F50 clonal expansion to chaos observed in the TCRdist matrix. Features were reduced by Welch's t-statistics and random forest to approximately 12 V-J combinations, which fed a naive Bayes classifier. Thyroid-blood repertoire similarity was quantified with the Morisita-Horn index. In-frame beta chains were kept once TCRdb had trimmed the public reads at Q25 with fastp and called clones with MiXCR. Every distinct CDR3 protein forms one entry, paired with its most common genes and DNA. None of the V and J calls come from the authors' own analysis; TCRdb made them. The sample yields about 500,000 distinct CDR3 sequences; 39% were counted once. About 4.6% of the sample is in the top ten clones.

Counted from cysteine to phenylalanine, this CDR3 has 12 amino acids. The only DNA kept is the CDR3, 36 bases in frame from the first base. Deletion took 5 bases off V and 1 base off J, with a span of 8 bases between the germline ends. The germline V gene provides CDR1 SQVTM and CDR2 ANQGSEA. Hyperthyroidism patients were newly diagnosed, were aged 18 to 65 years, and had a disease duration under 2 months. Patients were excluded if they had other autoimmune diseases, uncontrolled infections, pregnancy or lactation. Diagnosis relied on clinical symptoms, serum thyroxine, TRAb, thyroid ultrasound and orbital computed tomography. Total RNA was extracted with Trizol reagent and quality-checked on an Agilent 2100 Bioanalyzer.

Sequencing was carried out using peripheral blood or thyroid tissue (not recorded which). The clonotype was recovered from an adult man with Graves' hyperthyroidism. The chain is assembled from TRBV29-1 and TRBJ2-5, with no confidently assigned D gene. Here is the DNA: TGCAGCGTTACCAGAATCCAAGAGACCCAGTACTTC. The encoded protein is CSVTRIQETQYF.